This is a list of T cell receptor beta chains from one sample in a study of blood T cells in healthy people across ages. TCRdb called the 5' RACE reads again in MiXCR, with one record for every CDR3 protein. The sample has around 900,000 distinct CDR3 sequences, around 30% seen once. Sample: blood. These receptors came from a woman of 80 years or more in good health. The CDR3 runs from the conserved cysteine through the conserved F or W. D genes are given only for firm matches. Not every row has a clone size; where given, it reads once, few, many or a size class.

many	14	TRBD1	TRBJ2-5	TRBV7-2	CASSPAGTEETQYF	TGTGCCAGCAGCCCCGCCGGGACAGAAGAGACCCAGTACTTC
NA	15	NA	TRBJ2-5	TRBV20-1	CSASTLVAGQETQYF	TGCAGTGCCTCAACCCTTGTTGCGGGCCAAGAGACCCAGTACTTC
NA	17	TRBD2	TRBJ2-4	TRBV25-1	CASSKGVGGVAKNIQYF	TGTGCCAGCAGTAAGGGGGTCGGGGGGGTAGCCAAAAACATTCAGTACTTC
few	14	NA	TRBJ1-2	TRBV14	CASSQDRRAYGYTF	TGTGCCAGCAGCCAAGATCGAAGGGCCTATGGCTACACCTTC
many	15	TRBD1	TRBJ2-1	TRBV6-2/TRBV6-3	CASSYGQVYSNEQFF	TGTGCCAGCAGTTACGGACAGGTATATAGTAATGAGCAGTTCTTC
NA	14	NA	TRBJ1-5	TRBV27	CASRITGLGQPQHF	TGTGCCAGCAGGATAACAGGTTTAGGTCAGCCCCAGCATTTT
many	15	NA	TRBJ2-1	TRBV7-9	CASSPTRGSYNEQFF	TGTGCCAGCAGCCCCACCCGGGGTTCCTACAATGAGCAGTTCTTC
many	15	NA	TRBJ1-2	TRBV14	CASSQATGNNYGYTF	TGTGCCAGCAGCCAAGCGACAGGAAATAACTATGGCTACACCTTC
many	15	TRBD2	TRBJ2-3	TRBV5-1	CASSIAGGPTDTQYF	TGCGCCAGCAGCATAGCGGGGGGTCCCACAGATACGCAGTATTTT
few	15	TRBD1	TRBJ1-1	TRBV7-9	CASSLAYRGRLEAFF	TGTGCCAGCAGCTTAGCGTACAGGGGAAGGCTAGAAGCTTTCTTT
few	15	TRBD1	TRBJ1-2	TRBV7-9	CASSSHRGQRDGYTF	TGTGCCAGCAGCTCCCACCGGGGACAGCGAGATGGCTACACCTTC
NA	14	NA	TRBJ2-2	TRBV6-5	CASSAGLLTGELFF	TGCGCCAGCAGTGCGGGACTCCTCACCGGGGAGCTGTTTTTT
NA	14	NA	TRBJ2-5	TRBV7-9	CASSLTLQKEAQYF	TGTGCCAGCAGCTTAACCCTACAAAAAGAGGCCCAGTACTTC
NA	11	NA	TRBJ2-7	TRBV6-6	CAINQGSEQYF	TGTGCCATCAATCAGGGCTCCGAGCAGTACTTC
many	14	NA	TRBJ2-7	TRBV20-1	CSASVTGSSYEQYF	TGCAGTGCTAGCGTCACAGGGTCCTCCTACGAGCAGTACTTC